This TCR beta chain was sequenced during a study of regulatory T cells in long-lasting Graves disease. Regarding the study as a whole: TRBV28 was favored in persistent disease, as were TRBJ1-2 and TRBJ2-5.

Construction of TCR beta libraries relied on iRepertoire HTBI primers and on Arm-PCR targeting CDR3 regions. TCRdb reprocessed the multiplex PCR reads via MiXCR and lists one record per CDR3 protein. Of under 450,000 distinct CDR3 sequences in the sample, 15% to 20% were seen once. Time point here: newly diagnosed GD, antithyroid drugs for less than 3 months. After RNA was extracted from PBMCs, the TCR library was made from it. As regards this clonotype: Its antigen is as yet unknown. A junction boundary mismatches the germline segment, possibly from a read error.

Germline loops: CDR1 MDHEN, CDR2 SYDVKM. The CDR3 has 14 amino acids. These sequences were also reported in another study, on T cells in Graves' hyperthyroidism and ophthalmopathy. That source adds: The HTBI primer set served for first-round RT-PCR of the TCR CDR3. Most thyroid clonotypes expanded above 0.001 appeared in blood too.

The rearrangement uses TRBV28 and TRBJ2-5; 7 nucleotides match TRBD1. This material consisted of peripheral blood mononuclear cells (PBMCs), taken at new diagnosis, from a patient treated with antithyroid drugs. This clonotype originated in a woman younger than 35 with Graves disease. CDR3 sequence reads: CASGLGTVQETQYF. The CDR3 bases are TGTGCCAGCGGTTTAGGGACAGTTCAAGAGACCCAGTACTTC.